Listed below are T cell receptor beta chains from one sample, sequenced in a study of shared clonotypes between healthy human individuals. This table comes from immunoSEQ multiplex PCR, and its TCRdb copy is limited to in-frame clones, with some not included. Of millions of clones detected, approximately 94% appear once; the ten largest clones hold 1.5% to 2%. Specimen: naive CD8+ T cells from PBMCs. Receptors were obtained from a young man in good health. Some clones in this sample may be carry-over from other donors' samples. CDR3s include the opening cysteine and the closing phenylalanine or tryptophan. The D gene is left open where the match is weak. Size tells how often a clone was seen (once, few, many) or the class of an expanded clone, and some rows leave it out.

V	J	D	size	DNA	CDR3
TRBV4-2	TRBJ2-6	.	.	TGTGCCAGCAGCCAAATTACAGCCTCATCTGGGGCCAACGTCCTGACTTTC	CASSQITASSGANVLTF
TRBV11-2	TRBJ2-1	.	.	TGTGCCAGCAGCTTAGTTTGGGGGAAACGCTCCTACAATGAGCAGTTCTTC	CASSLVWGKRSYNEQFF
TRBV5-6	TRBJ1-4	TRBD1	.	TGTGCCAGCAGCTTGGGAACAGGGGGCACCCGAAAACTGTTTTTT	CASSLGTGGTRKLFF
TRBV6-5	TRBJ2-7	TRBD1	.	TGTGCCAGCAGTTACTCTGAGACAGGGGGCGAGCAGTACTTC	CASSYSETGGEQYF
TRBV9	TRBJ2-2	TRBD2	.	TGTGCCAGCAGCGTCTATCGCGGGACTAGCGCCGCGAACACCGGGGAGCTGTTTTTT	CASSVYRGTSAANTGELFF
TRBV11-2	TRBJ2-2	TRBD1	.	TGTGCCAGCAGCTCGGGACAGGGGGCCACCGGGGAGCTGTTTTTT	CASSSGQGATGELFF
TRBV27	TRBJ2-3	TRBD2	.	TGTGCCAGCACCTATCTAGCGGGAGGGGATACGCAGTATTTT	CASTYLAGGDTQYF
TRBV9	TRBJ2-7	TRBD2	few	TGTGCCAGCAGCGTAGTAGCGGGAGGGTCCTACGAGCAGTACTTC	CASSVVAGGSYEQYF
TRBV19	TRBJ1-1	TRBD1	few	TGTGCCAGTAGCCCAGGGGGTTGGGAAGCTTTCTTT	CASSPGGWEAFF
TRBV5-4	TRBJ1-4	.	.	TGTGCCAGCCGGACCGAGCCGGGAGAAAAACTGTTTTTT	CASRTEPGEKLFF
TRBV9	TRBJ1-1	.	.	TGTGCCAGCAGCGTAGCACAAAACACTGAAGCTTTCTTT	CASSVAQNTEAFF
TRBV5-5	TRBJ2-6	TRBD1	.	TGTGCCAGCAGCTGGGTCCCGGGACAGACCTCCAACGTCCTGACTTTC	CASSWVPGQTSNVLTF
TRBV6-6	TRBJ2-1	TRBD2	once	TGTGCCAGCAGTTACTTGATGACTAGCGGCTACAATGAGCAGTTCTTC	CASSYLMTSGYNEQFF
TRBV6-6	TRBJ1-1	.	.	TGTGCCAGCAGTTACTCCGGGTGGGCTGAAGCTTTCTTT	CASSYSGWAEAFF
TRBV7-2	TRBJ1-6	.	.	TGTGCCAGCAGCTTAGAAACAATAAGCTCCTATAATTCACCCCTCCACTTT	CASSLETISSYNSPLHF
TRBV11-1	TRBJ1-4	.	.	TGTGCCAGCAGCCGGACAGTTGCAACTAATGAAAAACTGTTTTTT	CASSRTVATNEKLFF
TRBV9	TRBJ2-2	TRBD2	.	TGTGCCAGCAGCTCCGGGACTAGCGGGAGTTCATGGTCCGGGGAGCTGTTTTTT	CASSSGTSGSSWSGELFF